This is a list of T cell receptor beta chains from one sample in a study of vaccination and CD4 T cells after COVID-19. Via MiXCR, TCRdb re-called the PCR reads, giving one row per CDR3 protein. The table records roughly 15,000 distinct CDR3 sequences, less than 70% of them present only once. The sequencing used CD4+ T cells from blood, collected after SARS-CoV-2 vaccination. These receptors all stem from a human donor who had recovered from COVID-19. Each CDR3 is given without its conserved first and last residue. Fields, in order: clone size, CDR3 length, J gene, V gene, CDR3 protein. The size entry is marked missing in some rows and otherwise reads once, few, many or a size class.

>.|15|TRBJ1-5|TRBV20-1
SARPRYEGRVNQPQH
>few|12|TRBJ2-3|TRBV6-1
ASTLAPYTDTQY
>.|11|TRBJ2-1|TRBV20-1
SAPGLGYNEQF
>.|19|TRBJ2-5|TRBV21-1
ASSKLPNRDRVGDTRETQY
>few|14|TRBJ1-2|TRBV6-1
ASSETWGGLHYGYT
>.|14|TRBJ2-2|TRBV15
ATSRVGGGNTGELF
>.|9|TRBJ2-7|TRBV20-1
SAPQGDEQY
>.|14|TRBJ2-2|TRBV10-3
AISESHNLNTGELF
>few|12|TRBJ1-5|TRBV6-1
ATHGDLGDQPQH
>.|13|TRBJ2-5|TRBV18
ASSPTGESKETQY
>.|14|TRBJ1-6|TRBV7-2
ASSIQGAYNNSPLH
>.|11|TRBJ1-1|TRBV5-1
ASSFTWVSEAF
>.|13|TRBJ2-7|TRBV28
ASHERGIGVYEQY
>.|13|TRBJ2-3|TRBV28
ASSLGGSSTDTQY
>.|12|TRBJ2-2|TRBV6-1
ASSLRTNTGELF
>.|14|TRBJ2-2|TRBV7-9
ASSSGLAGVTGELF
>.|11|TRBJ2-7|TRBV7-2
ASSSDSLYEQY
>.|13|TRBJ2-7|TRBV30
AWSYRRLAEGEQY
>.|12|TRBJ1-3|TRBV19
ASSRGYSGNTIY
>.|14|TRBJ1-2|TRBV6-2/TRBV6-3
ASSYRKRQDRYGYT
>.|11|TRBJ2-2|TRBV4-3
ASSQDYGGELF
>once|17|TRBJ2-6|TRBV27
ASSLSPFRTTSGANVLT